The 12 T cell receptor beta chains below come from one sample, sequenced in a study of CD8+CD57+ T cells in acquired aplastic anemia. Genomic DNA, the template, was used for profiling of the TCR beta VDJ and CDR3. TCRdb re-derived calls from the reads in MiXCR, one entry per CDR3 protein. This table holds about 160,000 distinct CDR3 sequences, about 50% found once. CD8+CD57+ cell expansion, shown by flow cytometry, had occurred in the patients selected for sequencing. The sample was sorted CD4+, CD8+, or CD8+CD57+ T cells (not recorded which) from PBMCs. The receptors here all came from a human donor with aplastic anemia.

CDR3 residues: CASSYSDRVVHEQYF. The CDR3 DNA is TGTGCCAGCAGTTACTCGGACAGGGTCGTCCACGAGCAGTACTTC. The rearrangement links TRBV6-2 or TRBV6-3 to TRBJ2-7, with 8 bases aligning to TRBD1. There are 15 residues in the CDR3. Germline V lookup: CDR1 MNHEY, CDR2 SVGEGT. Germline trimming cut 0 bases from V and 5 bases from J; bases unmatched to any gene: 6.

This clonotype was recorded at least ten times. The V gene is TRBV11-3, the J gene TRBJ2-3, with 12 bases that match TRBD2. V lost 5 bases, J lost 2 bases, and 5 bases stayed unmatched. The CDR3 is 16 residues long. CDR1 is SGHNT and CDR2 is YENEEA in the germline V gene. The CDR3 sequence: CASSSRTSGTTDTQYF. CDR3 bases: TGTGCCAGCAGCAGCCGGACTAGCGGGACCACAGATACGCAGTATTTT.

Comment on this clonotype: A much larger clone sits a single nucleotide away, making a read error possible. The chain is built from TRBV11-3 and TRBJ2-1; D remains unclear. The CDR3 covers 14 residues. CDR1 and CDR2 (germline): SGHNT, YENEEA. The CDR3 loop is CASSLDPPYNERFF. In nucleotides, the CDR3 is TGTGCCAGCAGCTTAGATCCCCCTTACAATGAGCGGTTCTTC.

This clonotype was observed many times. The chain is built from TRBV9 and TRBJ2-1, with no clear D. The CDR3 spans 12 residues. Germline V gene sequence: CDR1 SGDLS, CDR2 YYNGEE. The ends were cut back, 0 bases at V and 4 bases at J, with 2 bases in the middle. CDR3 nucleotides: TGTGCCAGCAGCGTAGATTACAATGAGCAGTTCTTC. This encodes CASSVDYNEQFF. The variable domain in full, with the rest retrieved from reference TRBV9 and TRBJ2-1, is DSGVTQTPKHLITATGQRVTLRCSPRSGDLSVYWYQQSLDQGLQFLIQYYNGEERAKGNILERFSAQQFPDLHSELNLSSLELGDSALYFCASSVDYNEQFFGPGTRLTVL.

This clonotype was found many times. V and J are TRBV14 and TRBJ1-1, with a possible D match to TRBD1 (5 bases). Germline-derived CDR1 and CDR2 are SGHDN and FVKESK. With 7 bases removed from V and 4 bases from J, the gap between germline ends came to 13 bases. The CDR3 is made up of 13 amino acids. CDR3 loop: CASTRGRGTEAFF. CDR3 sequence (DNA): TGTGCCAGCACCCGGGGAAGGGGCACTGAAGCTTTCTTT. The whole variable domain, filled in from reference TRBV14 and TRBJ1-1, reads EAGVTQFPSHSVIEKGQTVTLRCDPISGHDNLYWYRRVMGKEIKFLLHFVKESKQDESGMPNNRFLAERTGGTYSTLKVQPAELEDSGVYFCASTRGRGTEAFFGQGTRLTVV.

This chain uses TRBV2 with TRBJ2-2, with a weak D call TRBD1 (6 bases). The ends were cut back, 8 bases at V and 1 base at J, with 8 bases in the middle. There are 13 residues in the CDR3. Germline V CDR1 and CDR2: SNHLY, FYNNEI. CDR3 sequence (DNA): TGTGCCAGCCTGGGACAGAACACCGGGGAGCTGTTTTTT. It encodes CASLGQNTGELFF.

To note about this clonotype: A much more abundant neighbour one base away suggests this may be a read error. The chain couples TRBV9 to TRBJ2-2; D is tentatively TRBD1 or TRBD2 (6 bases each). The CDR3 sequence is 13 residues long. CDR1 SGDLS and CDR2 YYNGEE come from the germline V gene. CDR3 amino acids: CASSLGGLGEPFF. The CDR3 nucleotides are TGTGCCAGCAGCTTGGGGGGCCTGGGGGAGCCGTTTTTT.

The chain recombines TRBV6-2 or TRBV6-3 with TRBJ2-7; 7 bases fit TRBD1. Germline CDR1 reads MNHEY; CDR2 reads SVGEGT. CDR3 length equals 14 residues. V was clipped by 6 bases and J by 7 bases; unmatched bases: 12. CDR3 in DNA: TGTGCCAGCAGCAACCCCCGAGGGGGCTGGGAGCAGTACTTC. As protein: CASSNPRGGWEQYF.

This clonotype appeared a few times. Possible read error: a much larger clone is one base away. The V gene is TRBV4-1, the J gene TRBJ2-5; D is possibly TRBD1 (6 bases). The CDR3 contains 14 residues. Germline-derived CDR1 and CDR2 are MGHRA and YSYEKL. Here the CDR3 DNA reads TGCGCCATCAGCCAATCACAGGGTGGAGAGACCCAGTACTTC. Translated, it gives CAISQSQGGETQYF.

The CDR3 region is CSAREGGTEAFF. DNA for the CDR3: TGCAGTGCTAGAGAAGGAGGCACTGAAGCTTTCTTT. This chain connects TRBV20-1 to TRBJ1-1; D not resolved. This CDR3 comprises 12 residues. The germline V gene has CDR1 DFQATT and CDR2 SNEGSKA (reference sequence). Trimming removed 0 bases from V and 4 bases from J, with 6 bases in between.

In its sample, this clonotype was seen many times. This sequence joins TRBV19 and TRBJ1-2; tentative D call: TRBD1 (5 bases). This CDR3 is built from 16 residues. Germline V gene data show CDR1 as LNHDA and CDR2 as SQIVND (reference sequence). The V and J ends lost 3 bases and 5 bases respectively, with 19 bases between them. CDR3 amino acids: CASSIWVGRADYGYTF. In nucleotides, the CDR3 is TGTGCCAGTAGTATTTGGGTCGGCAGGGCGGATTATGGCTACACCTTC. The full variable domain, in which reference TRBV19 and TRBJ1-2 provide the parts outside the CDR3, is DGGITQSPKYLFRKEGQNVTLSCEQNLNHDAMYWYRQDPGQGLRLIYYSQIVNDFQKGDIAEGYSVSREKKESFPLTVTSAQKNPTAFYLCASSIWVGRADYGYTFGSGTRLTVV.

This clonotype was counted between two and nine times. The rearrangement links TRBV7-6 to TRBJ2-3; D perhaps matches TRBD1 (6 bases). This CDR3 has 16 residues. V was pared by 2 bases and J by 2 bases, with 14 bases between. Looked up from germline, CDR1 is SGHVS and CDR2 is FNYEAQ. The CDR3 DNA is TGTGCCAGCAGCTTACGGCGACAGGATTTCACAGATACGCAGTATTTT. Translated: CASSLRRQDFTDTQYF.